The rows below give T cell receptor beta chains drawn from one sample of a study of blood T cell repertoires in COVID-19. The data were produced by immunoSEQ multiplex PCR, yet TCRdb's version contains in-frame clones alone and is incomplete. The sample shows about 260,000 clones, more than 75% of them seen only once. Sequencing was done on a sample of peripheral blood. These receptors were taken from a man aged 35 to 55 with active or convalescent COVID-19. Each CDR3 is given with its conserved first and last residue. The D gene is left open where the match is weak. The size entry is marked missing in some rows and otherwise reads once, few, many or a size class.

NA	TRBV10-3	TRBJ1-2	TRBD1	TGTGCCATCACTACCGGGACAGGGATCTATGGCTACACCTTC	CAITTGTGIYGYTF
NA	TRBV29-1	TRBJ2-1	TRBD1	TGCAGCGTTGAAGATCGACAGGGTTCCCCCTCTGCCTACAATGAGCAGTTCTTC	CSVEDRQGSPSAYNEQFF
NA	TRBV2	TRBJ2-3	NA	TGTGCCAGCAACCGGGTTGGGTCGCTAACAGATACGCAGTATTTT	CASNRVGSLTDTQYF
NA	TRBV19	TRBJ2-2	TRBD1	TGTGCCAGTAGTGTGACAGGGATGACGAACACCGGGGAGCTGTTTTTT	CASSVTGMTNTGELFF
NA	TRBV28	TRBJ1-5	TRBD1	TGTGCCAGCAGTTTAGGGACAGGGGGACCCTTTTATAGCAATCAGCCCCAGCATTTT	CASSLGTGGPFYSNQPQHF
NA	TRBV5-6	TRBJ2-7	NA	TGTGCCAGCAGCTTGCGGAGGTCTTACGAGCAGTACTTC	CASSLRRSYEQYF
NA	TRBV18	TRBJ2-7	TRBD1	TGTGCCAGCTCACGAAATACAGGGGCCGGGAACGAGCAGTACTTC	CASSRNTGAGNEQYF
NA	TRBV24-1	TRBJ2-3	TRBD1	TGTGCCACCAGTGGGGGACAGGGGGGGGATACGCAGTATTTT	CATSGGQGGDTQYF
NA	TRBV24-1	TRBJ2-2	NA	TGTGCCACCCGACAGGCCGGGGAGCTGTTTTTT	CATRQAGELFF
few	TRBV15	TRBJ1-1	NA	TGTGCCACCAGCAGAGATTTAGGGAGGATGGTTGAAGCTTTCTTT	CATSRDLGRMVEAFF
NA	TRBV5-4	TRBJ2-1	TRBD1	TGTGCCAGCAGCTCTGACAGGGCCGCGAATGAGCAGTTCTTC	CASSSDRAANEQFF
NA	TRBV10-2	TRBJ1-6	TRBD1	TGCGCCAGCAGTGAGCCCGGGACAGCAAAAGCCTATAATTCACCCCTCCACTTT	CASSEPGTAKAYNSPLHF
once	TRBV18	TRBJ2-1	TRBD1	TGTGCCAGCTCACCTACTACAGGGGCGACAATCTACAATGAGCAGTTCTTC	CASSPTTGATIYNEQFF
NA	TRBV3-1/TRBV3-2	TRBJ2-7	TRBD1	TGTGCCAGCAGCCAATTGAGACAGGGCTCCTACGAGCAGTACTTC	CASSQLRQGSYEQYF
once	TRBV10-3	TRBJ2-1	TRBD2	TGTGCCACCGACGTCGCTAGCGGGAGCTCCTACAATGAGCAGTTCTTC	CATDVASGSSYNEQFF
NA	TRBV7-6	TRBJ2-2	NA	TGTGCCAGCAGCAAAAGGCCAGACAGCTCCGGGGAGCTGTTTTTT	CASSKRPDSSGELFF
NA	TRBV5-1	TRBJ2-1	TRBD2	TGCGCCAGCAACCCCGGGACTAATCTCGGTGAGCAGTTCTTC	CASNPGTNLGEQFF
once	TRBV12-3/TRBV12-4	TRBJ1-6	NA	TGTGCCAGCAGTGAGGCAAATTCACCCCTCCACTTT	CASSEANSPLHF
once	TRBV5-6	TRBJ1-4	NA	TGTGCCAGCAGCTTGGCAACGGGTAGAGGATATGAAAAACTGTTTTTT	CASSLATGRGYEKLFF
NA	TRBV5-4	TRBJ1-2	TRBD1	TGTGCCAGCAGCTCCGGACAGGGGCACTATGGCTACACCTTC	CASSSGQGHYGYTF
NA	TRBV6-4	TRBJ2-3	TRBD2	TGTGCCAGCAGTGACGACGGGAGGGGCACAGATACGCAGTATTTT	CASSDDGRGTDTQYF
NA	TRBV4-1	TRBJ1-1	NA	TGCGCCAGCAGCCAAGCTCGGGGATATCGCACTGAAGCTTTCTTT	CASSQARGYRTEAFF
NA	TRBV11-2	TRBJ2-3	TRBD2	TGTGCCAGCAGCCTACGGGGGCTAGCGGGGGGCACAGATACGCAGTATTTT	CASSLRGLAGGTDTQYF
NA	TRBV25-1	TRBJ2-2	NA	TGTGCCAGCAGTGACGGACAAAGCTGGGGCGGGGAGCTGTTTTTT	CASSDGQSWGGELFF
NA	TRBV11-2	TRBJ2-1	TRBD2	TGTGCCAGCAGCTTCCTAAGCGGGGTGACCTACAATGAGCAGTTCTTC	CASSFLSGVTYNEQFF
NA	TRBV4-1	TRBJ1-1	TRBD1	TGCGCCAGCAGCCCGGGACAGTTGAACACTGAAGCTTTCTTT	CASSPGQLNTEAFF
NA	TRBV24-1	TRBJ2-5	TRBD2	TGTGCCACCAAAGCGGGAGGTTTCCAAGAGACCCAGTACTTC	CATKAGGFQETQYF
NA	TRBV24-1	TRBJ2-1	TRBD2	TGTGCCACCAGTGAGGCCGAGGGACTAGCTTCCTACAATGAGCAGTTCTTC	CATSEAEGLASYNEQFF
NA	TRBV6-4	TRBJ2-1	TRBD2	TGTGCCAGCAGTAGGACTAGCAGGGCCAATGAGCAGTTCTTC	CASSRTSRANEQFF
once	TRBV30	TRBJ1-2	TRBD1	TGTGCCTGGACTCAGACAGGGGGCATCTATGGCTACACCTTC	CAWTQTGGIYGYTF
NA	TRBV19	TRBJ1-1	TRBD1	TGTGCCAGTAGTATAGAGACAGGGTACTGGGCTGAAGCTTTCTTT	CASSIETGYWAEAFF
NA	TRBV4-1	TRBJ1-1	NA	TGCGCCAGCAGCCAAGAGCCGACTTATAGTCACACTGAAGCTTTCTTT	CASSQEPTYSHTEAFF
NA	TRBV11-3	TRBJ1-2	NA	TGTGCCAGCAGCTTAGAGGCGGCCGGCGGCTACACCTTC	CASSLEAAGGYTF
few	TRBV2	TRBJ1-6	NA	TGTGCCAGCAGTCTGGGGGGTTCACCCCTCCACTTT	CASSLGGSPLHF
NA	TRBV19	TRBJ2-1	TRBD2	TGTGCCAGTAGTCCATGGACTAGCGGGGGAAATGAGCAGTTCTTC	CASSPWTSGGNEQFF
NA	TRBV3-1/TRBV3-2	TRBJ1-1	NA	TGTGCCAGCAGCCAAGGGTCGCCTGGGACAAGGAACACTGAAGCTTTCTTT	CASSQGSPGTRNTEAFF
NA	TRBV6-6	TRBJ1-5	TRBD1	TGTGCCAGCGAAACAGGGGGCCGCGGTCAGCCCCAGCATTTT	CASETGGRGQPQHF
NA	TRBV6-5	TRBJ1-3	NA	TGTGCCAGCAGCCTCTCCGGGAAGAGGGACACCATATATTTT	CASSLSGKRDTIYF
NA	TRBV23-1	TRBJ2-1	TRBD1	TGCGCCAGCAGCGAGGACAGGGTTAACGACAATGAGCAGTTCTTC	CASSEDRVNDNEQFF
NA	TRBV3-1/TRBV3-2	TRBJ1-2	TRBD1	TGTGCCAGCAGCCTTACAGGGGCGGAAGGCTACACCTTC	CASSLTGAEGYTF
NA	TRBV7-9	TRBJ2-5	TRBD2	TGTGCCAGCAGCTACCGCGGGAGACAAGAGACCCAGTACTTC	CASSYRGRQETQYF
NA	TRBV3-1/TRBV3-2	TRBJ1-5	NA	TGTGCCAGCAGCCAAGAAGGAGGTCAGCCCCAGCATTTT	CASSQEGGQPQHF
NA	TRBV19	TRBJ1-1	TRBD1	TGTGCCAGTAGCGACTCGCAGGGGGCGGGCACTGAAGCTTTCTTT	CASSDSQGAGTEAFF
NA	TRBV6-6	TRBJ1-6	NA	TGTGCCAGCAGTTTCCGGGACTCAAGGGATTCACCCCTCCACTTT	CASSFRDSRDSPLHF